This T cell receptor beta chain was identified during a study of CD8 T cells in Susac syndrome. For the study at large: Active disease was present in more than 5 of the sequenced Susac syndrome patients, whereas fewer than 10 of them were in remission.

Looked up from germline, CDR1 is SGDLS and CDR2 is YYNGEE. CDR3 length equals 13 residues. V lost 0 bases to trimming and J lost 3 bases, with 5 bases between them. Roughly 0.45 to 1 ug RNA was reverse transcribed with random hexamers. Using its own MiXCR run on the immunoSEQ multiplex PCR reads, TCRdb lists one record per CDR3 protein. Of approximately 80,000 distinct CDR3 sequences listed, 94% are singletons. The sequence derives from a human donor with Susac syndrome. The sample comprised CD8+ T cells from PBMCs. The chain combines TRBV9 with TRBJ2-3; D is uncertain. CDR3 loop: CASSVVETDTQYF. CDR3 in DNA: TGTGCCAGCAGCGTAGTAGAGACAGATACGCAGTATTTT.